A single sample is the source of the 25 T cell receptor beta chains below, sequenced in a study of shared clonotypes between healthy human individuals. Profiled with immunoSEQ multiplex PCR; TCRdb holds only in-frame clones, not every one. The table shows roughly 810,000 clones, with about 96% occurring only once. Positive CCR7 selection of CD45RO-negative cells yielded the naive CD8 cells, and terminally differentiated effector memory CD45RA+ cells were excluded. The specimen sequenced was naive CD8+ T cells sorted from blood. The receptors come from a man aged 25-45 years in good health.

The chain employs TRBV5-4 and TRBJ2-5; D might be TRBD2 (6 bases). CDR1 and CDR2 (germline): SGHNT, YYREEE (reference sequence). The CDR3 covers 13 residues. Trimming cost V 3 bases and J 3 bases, with 9 bases left between them. DNA for the CDR3: TGTGCCAGCAGCTCTCGGGAGAAAGAGACCCAGTACTTC. It encodes CASSSREKETQYF.

This chain uses TRBV9 with TRBJ2-7; the D gene is possibly TRBD1 (6 bases). The ends were cut back, 0 bases at V and 2 bases at J, with 15 bases in the middle. The CDR3 extends over 16 amino acids. From germline, CDR1 is SGDLS and CDR2 YYNGEE. In DNA, the CDR3 is TGTGCCAGCAGCGTAGATAATCGGGACACCGCCTACGAGCAGTACTTC. Translation: CASSVDNRDTAYEQYF.

The CDR3 here is CASSSGASTYEQYF. Written as DNA, the CDR3 is TGTGCCAGCAGCTCAGGGGCCTCAACCTACGAGCAGTACTTC. The V gene is TRBV5-6, the J gene TRBJ2-7; a weak D match, TRBD1 (6 bases). V lost 3 bases to trimming and J lost 2 bases, with 12 bases between them. The CDR3 spans 14 residues. Germline CDR1 reads SGHDT; CDR2 reads YYEEEE.

This chain joins TRBV29-1 and TRBJ2-7; 8 bases align to TRBD2. V lost 0 bases and J lost 0; bases outside the gene matches: 4. The CDR3 spans 15 residues. Germline V CDR1 and CDR2: SQVTM, ANQGSEA. The CDR3 sequence is CSVEETSESSYEQYF. As DNA, the CDR3 is TGCAGCGTTGAAGAGACTAGCGAGAGCTCCTACGAGCAGTACTTC.

The chain is built from TRBV5-1 and TRBJ2-7; tentatively, D is TRBD1 or TRBD2 (6 bases each). CDR1 and CDR2 (germline): SGHRS, YFSETQ. This CDR3 region has 16 residues. V lost 4 bases, J lost 3 bases, and 20 bases lay in between. CDR3 amino acids: CASSTRTGRNYYEQYF. In DNA, the CDR3 is TGCGCCAGCAGCACCCGAACAGGGAGGAATTACTACGAGCAGTACTTC.

This clone was detected a few times. This chain links TRBV11-2 with TRBJ1-1; perhaps TRBD1 as D (5 bases). V dropped 7 bases and J dropped 8 bases, with 20 bases sitting between them. This CDR3 has 14 residues. The germline V gene has CDR1 SGHAT and CDR2 FQNNGV. The CDR3 loop reads CASIPATGVREAFF. CDR3 DNA: TGTGCCAGCATCCCAGCCACGGGGGTGAGGGAAGCTTTCTTT.

J is TRBJ2-3 and V is TRBV19; no firm D call. Germline V lookup: CDR1 LNHDA, CDR2 SQIVND (reference sequence). CDR3 length: 12 residues. V lost 1 base to trimming and J lost 4 bases, with 3 bases between them. CDR3 protein: CASSIVADTQYF. The CDR3 coding sequence is TGTGCCAGTAGTATAGTGGCAGATACGCAGTATTTT.

This clone has only one observation. V gene TRBV2 combines with J gene TRBJ2-1, with D tentatively TRBD1 (6 bases). CDR3 length equals 23 residues. Germline assignment: CDR1 SNHLY and CDR2 FYNNEI. V lost 5 bases and J lost 3, with 38 bases in between. The CDR3 bases are TGTGCCAGCAGTAAACTGGGGGCAGGGGCCGGAGCGGAGCAAATCCGAGGCTACAATGAGCAGTTCTTC. Translating gives CASSKLGAGAGAEQIRGYNEQFF.

Worth noting for this clone: This may be a read error, as it is one base from a much larger clone. This chain links TRBV19 with TRBJ2-7, with 11 bases matching TRBD1. This CDR3 region has 14 residues. Germline V gives CDR1 LNHDA, CDR2 SQIVND (reference sequence). V dropped 4 bases and J dropped 3; count of bases not matched to a gene: 2. DNA for the CDR3: TGTGCCAGTAGTACCGGGACAGGGGGCTACGAGCAGTACTTC. It translates to CASSTGTGGYEQYF. The whole variable domain, filled in from reference TRBV19 and TRBJ2-7, reads DGGITQSPKYLFRKEGQNVTLSCEQNLNHDAMYWYRQDPGQGLRLIYYSQIVNDFQKGDIAEGYSVSREKKESFPLTVTSAQKNPTAFYLCASSTGTGGYEQYFGPGTRLTVT.

This clone was seen only once. J is TRBJ1-1 and V is TRBV9; TRBD1 is a possible D gene (5 bases). This CDR3 is 16 amino acids long. The V end lost 0 bases, the J end lost 3 bases, and 15 bases lay between the germline ends. Germline CDR1 is SGDLS and CDR2 is YYNGEE. CDR3 DNA: TGTGCCAGCAGCGTAGATGGAAGGGGCGCGTACACTGAAGCTTTCTTT. Translating gives CASSVDGRGAYTEAFF.

The chain has TRBV28 and TRBJ2-7; D is ambiguous. V was trimmed by 3 bases and J by 2 bases, leaving 8 bases between them. CDR1 is MDHEN and CDR2 is SYDVKM in the germline V gene. The CDR3 has 13 residues. CDR3: CASSFHGTYEQYF. CDR3 nucleotides: TGTGCCAGCAGTTTCCACGGAACCTACGAGCAGTACTTC.

The gene calls are TRBV27 and TRBJ2-2; 7 nucleotides match TRBD1. This CDR3 has 13 amino acids. Germline loops: CDR1 MNHEY, CDR2 SMNVEV (reference sequence). Germline trimming cut 7 bases from V and 3 bases from J; bases unmatched to any gene: 2. The CDR3 spells CASKGQYTGELFF. Here the CDR3 DNA reads TGTGCCAGCAAGGGACAGTACACCGGGGAGCTGTTTTTT.

The chain is built from TRBV28 and TRBJ2-7; 10 nucleotides align to TRBD1. Germline V gene sequence: CDR1 MDHEN, CDR2 SYDVKM. The ends lost 5 bases at V and 4 bases at J; junction bases unmatched: 11. The CDR3 runs 16 residues. CDR3 sequence (DNA): TGTGCCAGCAGTGGGAACCGGGACAGGGGATCTTACGAGCAGTACTTC. As protein: CASSGNRDRGSYEQYF.

The V gene is TRBV6-6, the J gene TRBJ2-3; 9 bases are a match to TRBD2. This CDR3 has 16 amino acids. J gave up 4 bases and V 0 bases, and 5 bases lay outside the gene matches. Looked up from germline, CDR1 is MNHNY and CDR2 is SVGAGI (reference sequence). The DNA for the CDR3 is TGTGCCAGCAGTTACTCGATTGCGGGAGGGTCAGATACGCAGTATTTT. Translation: CASSYSIAGGSDTQYF.

The genes are TRBV7-8 and TRBJ2-1; 15 nucleotides match TRBD2. CDR1 and CDR2 from the germline V gene are SGHVS and FQNEAQ. The CDR3 spans 17 residues. J was trimmed by 7 bases and V by 5 bases; bases with no gene match: 9. CDR3 residues: CASSHQSGTSGGNEQFF. CDR3 coding DNA: TGTGCCAGCAGCCACCAGTCCGGGACTAGCGGGGGGAATGAGCAGTTCTTC.

Of note for this clone: Additional DNA sequences in this sample encode the identical CDR3. This chain uses TRBV9 with TRBJ2-3; D possibly corresponds to TRBD2 (6 bases). Trimming removed 2 bases at V and 3 bases at J, with 10 bases between. Germline-derived CDR1 and CDR2 are SGDLS and YYNGEE. The CDR3 totals 14 residues. The CDR3 bases are TGTGCCAGCAGCGTGGAGGGGCTGACAGATACGCAGTATTTT. This sequence encodes CASSVEGLTDTQYF.

This chain links TRBV9 with TRBJ2-2, with TRBD2 matching over 10 bases. This CDR3 is built from 16 residues. Germline values: CDR1 SGDLS, CDR2 YYNGEE. V was pared by 3 bases and J by 5 bases, with 7 bases of the junction left unmatched. The CDR3 bases are TGTGCCAGCAGCGATCCTAGCGGGAGTGGTACCGGGGAGCTGTTTTTT. It translates to CASSDPSGSGTGELFF.

V usage is TRBV4-3 and J usage is TRBJ1-2; a possible D gene is TRBD1 (5 bases). The CDR3 is 15 residues long. The ends were cut back, 0 bases at V and 3 bases at J, with 11 bases in the middle. Germline lookup yields CDR1 LGHNA and CDR2 YSLEER. This CDR3 reads CASSQDGGSYYGYTF. The CDR3 bases are TGCGCCAGCAGCCAAGATGGGGGGAGTTACTATGGCTACACCTTC.

This clone has a single count. The rearrangement joins TRBV7-9 to TRBJ2-7; no definite D call. The CDR3 runs to 15 residues. Germline loops: CDR1 SEHNR, CDR2 FQNEAQ (reference sequence). V lost 3 bases and J lost 1, with 13 bases in between. The CDR3 spells CASSFEFDWSYEQYF. The CDR3 region has the DNA TGTGCCAGCAGCTTTGAGTTCGACTGGTCCTACGAGCAGTACTTC.

The rearrangement links TRBV7-6 to TRBJ1-4; TRBD1 matches 7 bases. The V gene end was trimmed by 2 bases and the J gene end by 3 bases; junction bases not matched to a gene: 9. Germline lookup yields CDR1 SGHVS and CDR2 FNYEAQ. There are 17 residues in the CDR3. CDR3 residues: CASSLPRPGGANEKLFF. The CDR3 DNA is TGTGCCAGCAGCTTACCTAGGCCAGGGGGAGCTAATGAAAAACTGTTTTTT.

The gene calls are TRBV15 and TRBJ2-3; 7 nucleotides agree with TRBD2. Germline assignment: CDR1 LNHNV and CDR2 YYDKDF (reference sequence). The CDR3 covers 16 residues. The junction had 10 bases not matched to a gene; V was cut back by 5 bases and J by 2 bases. In DNA form, the CDR3 reads TGTGCCACCAGCCCTAGGAGCGGGATAATCACAGATACGCAGTATTTT. Protein sequence: CATSPRSGIITDTQYF.

CDR3 residues: CASSSQNFADEQFF. CDR3 coding DNA: TGTGCCAGCAGCAGTCAGAACTTTGCGGATGAGCAGTTCTTC. The rearrangement uses TRBV7-9 and TRBJ2-1, with D unresolved. The germline gives CDR1 SEHNR, CDR2 FQNEAQ (reference sequence). The CDR3 totals 14 residues. V gave up 5 bases and J gave up 8 bases, with 16 bases separating them.

V usage is TRBV5-1 and J usage is TRBJ2-5; D is perhaps TRBD1 (6 bases). Germline CDR1 and CDR2: SGHRS and YFSETQ. V dropped 2 bases and J dropped 4 bases, with 15 bases sitting between them. The CDR3 runs 15 residues. The CDR3 nucleotides are TGCGCCAGCAGCTTCTCCCAGGGGACGGGAGAGACCCAGTACTTC. Translating gives CASSFSQGTGETQYF.

The chain links TRBV10-3 to TRBJ1-3; D not resolved. The germline V gene has CDR1 ENHRY and CDR2 SYGVKD. Trimming left V 4 bases short and J 1 base short, with 23 bases between. This CDR3 has 19 amino acids. The CDR3 DNA is TGTGCCATCAGTGTTGATGAATCGGTTTGGGGTCTGTCTGGAAACACCATATATTTT. This encodes CAISVDESVWGLSGNTIYF.

The chain has TRBV18 and TRBJ2-7; a weak D match, TRBD2 (6 bases). Germline CDR1 is KGHSH and CDR2 is LQKENI. The CDR3 contains 15 residues. Trimming stripped 0 bases from V and 4 bases from J, with 13 bases between. The CDR3 spells CASSPPPAGPYEQYF. In DNA form, the CDR3 reads TGTGCCAGCTCACCACCGCCCGCGGGGCCATACGAGCAGTACTTC.